These T cell receptor beta chains were read from a single sample in a study of blood T cells in healthy people across ages. Each CDR3 protein is one row after TCRdb ran MiXCR on the 5' RACE reads. The data contain 600,000 to 900,000 distinct CDR3 sequences, roughly 26% of them singletons. A further study also used this sample, focusing on T cells of mothers and their children.

The source material was blood. The source is a boy aged 10-17 years in good health. Each CDR3 is given with its conserved first and last residue. D genes are given only for firm matches. Part of the rows lack a size; the others show once, few, many or a class for expanded clones.

D: TRBD1
J: TRBJ1-1
V: TRBV7-9
size: .
CDR3: CASSLAVTGGEYRGTEAFF
DNA: TGTGCCAGCAGCTTAGCAGTGACAGGGGGCGAGTACCGAGGGACTGAAGCTTTCTTT

D: .
J: TRBJ1-2
V: TRBV6-1
size: few
CDR3: CASSLTGMSDRRLLGYTF
DNA: TGTGCCAGCAGTCTTACAGGGATGAGCGACCGGCGATTATTGGGCTACACCTTC

D: .
J: TRBJ1-5
V: TRBV3-1
size: .
CDR3: CASSQADSGNNQPQHF
DNA: TGTGCCAGCAGCCAAGCGGACAGCGGGAACAATCAGCCCCAGCATTTT

D: TRBD1
J: TRBJ1-2
V: TRBV29-1
size: .
CDR3: CSVEATGRVGGYTF
DNA: TGCAGCGTTGAAGCGACAGGGAGGGTAGGTGGCTACACCTTC

D: .
J: TRBJ2-5
V: TRBV20-1
size: .
CDR3: CSATEMASGTQYF
DNA: TGCAGTGCTACTGAGATGGCTAGTGGAACCCAGTACTTC

D: .
J: TRBJ1-3
V: TRBV2
size: few
CDR3: CASSRPLSGNTIYF
DNA: TGTGCCAGCAGTCGACCGTTATCTGGAAACACCATATATTTT

D: .
J: TRBJ2-7
V: TRBV4-2
size: few
CDR3: CASSQDVGRMEQYF
DNA: TGTGCCAGCAGCCAAGATGTAGGTCGCATGGAGCAGTACTTC

D: .
J: TRBJ2-4
V: TRBV12-3/TRBV12-4
size: .
CDR3: CASSILLRDAKNIQYF
DNA: TGTGCCAGCAGCATTTTGCTACGTGATGCCAAAAACATTCAGTACTTC

D: TRBD2
J: TRBJ2-3
V: TRBV20-1
size: few
CDR3: CSARDEASGGANTQYF
DNA: TGCAGTGCTAGAGATGAGGCTAGCGGGGGGGCGAATACGCAGTATTTT

D: .
J: TRBJ2-7
V: TRBV28
size: .
CDR3: CASSPLPKGSYRVGSYEQYF
DNA: TGTGCCAGCAGTCCACTTCCAAAGGGCTCCTATCGAGTGGGGTCCTACGAGCAGTACTTC

D: .
J: TRBJ1-2
V: TRBV9
size: .
CDR3: CASSVQGNCGYTF
DNA: TGTGCCAGCAGCGTACAGGGGAACTGTGGCTACACCTTC

D: .
J: TRBJ2-7
V: TRBV5-1
size: .
CDR3: CASSLDLSLSYEQYF
DNA: TGCGCCAGCAGCTTGGACCTGTCCCTCTCCTACGAGCAGTACTTC

D: TRBD2
J: TRBJ2-5
V: TRBV5-1
size: .
CDR3: CASSPPPLAGGRETQYF
DNA: TGCGCCAGCAGCCCACCCCCACTAGCGGGGGGGCGGGAGACCCAGTACTTC

D: .
J: TRBJ2-5
V: TRBV7-3
size: once
CDR3: CARPEGVNQETQYF
DNA: TGTGCCAGACCTGAGGGCGTCAACCAAGAGACCCAGTACTTC

D: .
J: TRBJ2-1
V: TRBV7-9
size: few
CDR3: CASSLGRGRVSNEQFF
DNA: TGTGCCAGCAGCTTAGGGCGGGGGCGAGTGTCCAATGAGCAGTTCTTC

D: .
J: TRBJ1-2
V: TRBV15
size: .
CDR3: CATSRGRYMDGYTF
DNA: TGTGCCACCAGCAGGGGACGGTACATGGATGGCTACACCTTC

D: .
J: TRBJ1-5
V: TRBV3-1
size: .
CDR3: CASGQDWGQPQHF
DNA: TGTGCCAGCGGCCAAGATTGGGGTCAGCCCCAGCATTTT

D: TRBD2
J: TRBJ2-1
V: TRBV2
size: .
CDR3: CASRAGVHNEQFF
DNA: TGTGCCAGCAGGGCGGGAGTACACAATGAGCAGTTCTTC

D: .
J: TRBJ1-1
V: TRBV10-2
size: few
CDR3: CASSERSGATEAFF
DNA: TGCGCCAGCAGTGAAAGGTCTGGGGCGACTGAAGCTTTCTTT

D: .
J: TRBJ2-6
V: TRBV6-4
size: .
CDR3: CASSDSGGSGANVLTF
DNA: TGTGCCAGCAGTGACTCAGGGGGCTCTGGGGCCAACGTCCTGACTTTC